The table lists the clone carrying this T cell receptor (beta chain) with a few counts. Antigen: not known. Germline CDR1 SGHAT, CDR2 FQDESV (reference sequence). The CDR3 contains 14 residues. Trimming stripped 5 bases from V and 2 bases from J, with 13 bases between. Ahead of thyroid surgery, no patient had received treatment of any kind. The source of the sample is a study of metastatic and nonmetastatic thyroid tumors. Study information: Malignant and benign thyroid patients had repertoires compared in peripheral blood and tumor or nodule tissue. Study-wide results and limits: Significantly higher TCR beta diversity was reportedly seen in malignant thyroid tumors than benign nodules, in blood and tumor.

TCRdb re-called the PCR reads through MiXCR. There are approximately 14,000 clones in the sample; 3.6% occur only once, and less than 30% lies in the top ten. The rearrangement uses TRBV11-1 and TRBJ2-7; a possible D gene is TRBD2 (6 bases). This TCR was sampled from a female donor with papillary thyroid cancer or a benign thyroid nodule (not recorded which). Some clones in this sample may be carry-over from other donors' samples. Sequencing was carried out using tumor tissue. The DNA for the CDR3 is TGTGCCAGCAGCCCCGGGACTCCACCCTACGAGCAGTACTTC. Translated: CASSPGTPPYEQYF.